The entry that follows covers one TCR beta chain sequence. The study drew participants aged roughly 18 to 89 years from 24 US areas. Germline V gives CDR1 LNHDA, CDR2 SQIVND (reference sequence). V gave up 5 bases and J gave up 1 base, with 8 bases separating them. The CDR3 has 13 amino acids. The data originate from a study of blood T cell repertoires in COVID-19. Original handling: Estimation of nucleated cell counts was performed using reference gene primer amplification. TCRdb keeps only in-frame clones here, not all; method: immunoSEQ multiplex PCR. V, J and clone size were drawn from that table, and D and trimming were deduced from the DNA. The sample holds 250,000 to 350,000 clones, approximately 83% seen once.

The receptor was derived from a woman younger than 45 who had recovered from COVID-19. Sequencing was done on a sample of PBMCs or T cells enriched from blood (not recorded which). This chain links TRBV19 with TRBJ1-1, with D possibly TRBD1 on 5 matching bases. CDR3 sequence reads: CASSFDRNTEAFF. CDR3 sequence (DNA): TGTGCCAGTAGTTTCGACAGGAACACTGAAGCTTTCTTT.